This T cell receptor beta chain was observed in a study of OX40 agonist ivuxolimab in advanced cancers. Study findings and constraints: Averaging showed that CD8+ T cells had more expanded clones than CD4+ did.

CDR3 length equals 14 residues. In germline, CDR1 is LGHNA, CDR2 YNFKEQ. Trimming took off 5 bases at V and 5 bases at J, with 16 bases between the two ends. There are a few counts of this clone. Antigen unknown. A history of autoimmune disease or systemic immunosuppression excluded patients. Generated by immunoSEQ multiplex PCR, the TCRdb table keeps only in-frame clones and is missing some. Of tens of thousands of clones listed, around three quarters were seen once; the top ten hold 21%. V and J are TRBV4-2 and TRBJ2-7; a weak D match, TRBD1 (6 bases). This TCR was recovered from an adult with an advanced solid tumor such as melanoma, head and neck, liver or kidney cancer. The material was CD4+ or CD8+ T cells sorted from blood, obtained in a trial of the OX40 agonist ivuxolimab. The CDR3 sequence is CASSAAGVYDEQYF. CDR3 sequence (DNA): TGTGCCAGCAGCGCTGCAGGGGTATATGACGAGCAGTACTTC.